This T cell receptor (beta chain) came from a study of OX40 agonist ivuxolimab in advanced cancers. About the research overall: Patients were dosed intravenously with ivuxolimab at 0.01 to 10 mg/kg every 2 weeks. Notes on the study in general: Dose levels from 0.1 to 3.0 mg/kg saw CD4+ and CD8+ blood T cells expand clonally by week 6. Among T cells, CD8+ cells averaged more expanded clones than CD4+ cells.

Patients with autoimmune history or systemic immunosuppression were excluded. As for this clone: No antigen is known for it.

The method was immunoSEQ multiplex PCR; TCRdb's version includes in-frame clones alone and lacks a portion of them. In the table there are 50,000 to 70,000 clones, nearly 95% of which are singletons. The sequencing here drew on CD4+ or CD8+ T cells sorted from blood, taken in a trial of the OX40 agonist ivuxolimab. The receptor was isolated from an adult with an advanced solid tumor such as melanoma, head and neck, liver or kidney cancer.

For the CDR3, the DNA is TGTGCCAGCAGTTTAGACGGGGCGTCCTACGAGCAGTACTTC. It encodes CASSLDGASYEQYF. V is TRBV27 and J is TRBJ2-7; D could derive from TRBD1 or TRBD2 (5 bases each). V was pared by 2 bases and J by 1 base, with 9 bases between. There are 14 residues in the CDR3. Germline CDR1 and CDR2: MNHEY and SMNVEV (reference sequence).